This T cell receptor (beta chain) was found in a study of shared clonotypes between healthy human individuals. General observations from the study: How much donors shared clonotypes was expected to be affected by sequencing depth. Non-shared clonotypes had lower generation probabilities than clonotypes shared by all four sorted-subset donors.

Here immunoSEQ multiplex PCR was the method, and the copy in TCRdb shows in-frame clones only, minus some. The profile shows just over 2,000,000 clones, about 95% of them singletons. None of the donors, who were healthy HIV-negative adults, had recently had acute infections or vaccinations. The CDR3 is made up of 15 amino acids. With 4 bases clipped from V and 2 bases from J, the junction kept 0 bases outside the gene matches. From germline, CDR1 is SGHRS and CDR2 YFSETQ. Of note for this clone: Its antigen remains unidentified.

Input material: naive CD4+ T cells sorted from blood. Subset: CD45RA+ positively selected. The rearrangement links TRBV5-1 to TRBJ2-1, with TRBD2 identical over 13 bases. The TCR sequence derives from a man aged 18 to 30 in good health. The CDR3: CASSGTSGAYNEQFF. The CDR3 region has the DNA TGCGCCAGCAGCGGGACTAGCGGGGCCTACAATGAGCAGTTCTTC.